These 15 T cell receptor beta chains originate from one sample sequenced in a study of CD8 T cells in ankylosing spondylitis. TCRdb reprocessed the 5' RACE reads via MiXCR and lists one record per CDR3 protein. Among approximately 35,000 distinct CDR3 sequences listed, 14% were seen once. Material for sequencing was blood. The source of these receptors is a male donor with ankylosing spondylitis or in good health (not recorded which).

The table lists this clonotype with a few counts. The CDR3 nucleotides read TGTGCCAGCAGCCCCCGGGTTGATAGCAGGAACACCGGGGAGCTGTTTTTT. Translation gives CASSPRVDSRNTGELFF. The rearrangement uses TRBV6-1 and TRBJ2-2; D gene unclear. The V end lost 6 bases, the J end lost 1 base, and 18 bases lay between the germline ends. The V gene's germline CDR1 is MNHNS and CDR2 SASEGT. The CDR3 contains 17 residues.

The chain combines TRBV12-3 or TRBV12-4 with TRBJ2-3; 11 nucleotides line up with TRBD2. The junction had 7 bases not matched to a gene; V was cut back by 6 bases and J by 2 bases. CDR3 size: 16 residues. CDR3 sequence (DNA): TGTGCCAGCAGCCCCCCGGGACTAGCGGACACAGATACGCAGTATTTT. This translates into CASSPPGLADTDTQYF.

The chain recombines TRBV27 with TRBJ1-1, with D possibly TRBD1 on 5 matching bases. From germline, CDR1 is MNHEY and CDR2 SMNVEV (reference sequence). The CDR3 spans 14 residues. With 2 bases removed from V and 2 bases from J, the gap between germline ends came to 9 bases. This CDR3 reads CASSLAGPNTEAFF. In nucleotides, the CDR3 is TGTGCCAGCAGTTTAGCAGGGCCTAACACTGAAGCTTTCTTT.

Ten or more counts support this clonotype. The CDR3, as DNA: TGTGCCAGCAGCTTGAGAGCTAGCACAGATACGCAGTATTTT. It codes for CASSLRASTDTQYF. The V and J genes are TRBV7-6 and TRBJ2-3, with D unclear. V was shortened by 3 bases and J by 0 bases, with 7 bases between the two germline ends. This CDR3 region has 14 residues. CDR1 SGHVS and CDR2 FNYEAQ come from the germline V gene. Full variable domain (outside the CDR3, taken from reference TRBV7-6 and TRBJ2-3): GAGVSQSPRYKVTKRGQDVALRCDPISGHVSLYWYRQALGQGPEFLTYFNYEAQQDKSGLPNDRFSAERPEGSISTLTIQRTEQRDSAMYRCASSLRASTDTQYFGPGTRLTVL.

This clonotype has only a few counts. CDR3 in DNA: TGTGCCAGCAGTCCTTTATTAGGGGTCACCGGGGAGCTGTTTTTT. This sequence encodes CASSPLLGVTGELFF. The J gene is TRBJ2-2, the V gene TRBV7-2, with TRBD1 as a possible D gene (5 bases). CDR3 length equals 15 residues. Between the trimmed V and J ends, which lost 6 bases and 4 bases, there was a span of 15 bases. The V gene's germline CDR1 is SGHTA and CDR2 FQGNSA. The whole variable domain, remainder taken from reference TRBV7-2 and TRBJ2-2, is GAGVSQSPSNKVTEKGKDVELRCDPISGHTALYWYRQSLGQGLEFLIYFQGNSAPDKSGLPSDRFSAERTGGSVSTLTIQRTQQEDSAVYLCASSPLLGVTGELFFGEGSRLTVL.

Only a few counts were recorded for this clonotype. CDR3 bases: TGCAGTGCTAGAGCGCACAGACAGGGACCTAAGACCCAGTTCTTC. It codes for CSARAHRQGPKTQFF. V usage is TRBV20-1 and J usage is TRBJ2-1; 7 bases match TRBD1. This CDR3 comprises 15 residues. In germline, CDR1 is DFQATT, CDR2 SNEGSKA (reference sequence). The trim removed 1 base at V and 13 bases at J, leaving 16 bases unmatched.

The J gene is TRBJ2-1, the V gene TRBV7-2, with D tentatively TRBD1 or TRBD2 (6 bases each). The V gene lost 1 base and the J gene lost 7 bases, with 14 bases spanning the gap. CDR3 length equals 15 residues. Germline CDR1 reads SGHTA; CDR2 reads FQGNSA. CDR3 nucleotide sequence: TGTGCCAGCAGCTTAGTTGGGGGGCAGCTTAATGAGCAGTTCTTC. This codes for CASSLVGGQLNEQFF.

This clonotype has just a few counts. The V call is TRBV29-1, the J call TRBJ2-2, with D maybe TRBD2 (7 bases). V was pared by 7 bases and J by 7 bases, with 13 bases between. The CDR3 runs to 12 residues. Germline assignment: CDR1 SQVTM and CDR2 ANQGSEA. The DNA of the CDR3 is TGCAGCGCCAGGGAGGGGGTCGGGGAGCTGTTTTTT. Protein product: CSAREGVGELFF.

This clonotype turned up a few times. This chain uses TRBV28 with TRBJ2-7, with D uncertain. Trimming took off 2 bases at V and 4 bases at J, with 6 bases between the two ends. Germline CDR1 reads MDHEN; CDR2 reads SYDVKM. The CDR3 totals 12 residues. The CDR3 sequence: CASSLALYEQYF. The DNA for the CDR3 is TGTGCCAGCAGTTTAGCCTTGTACGAGCAGTACTTC.

This clonotype turned up a few times. The V and J genes are TRBV5-6 and TRBJ2-2, with 11 nucleotides matching TRBD1. The V gene end was trimmed by 4 bases and the J gene end by 6 bases; junction bases not matched to a gene: 8. The germline gives CDR1 SGHDT, CDR2 YYEEEE. This CDR3 spans 16 amino acids. CDR3 amino acids: CASSPDRGQYPGELFF. The CDR3 DNA reads TGTGCCAGCAGCCCGGACAGGGGGCAATATCCCGGGGAGCTGTTTTTT.

Here the CDR3 DNA reads TGCAGCGTTGAACAGCGGGTGGGTGAAAAACTGTTTTTT. It specifies CSVEQRVGEKLFF. The gene calls are TRBV29-1 and TRBJ1-4; D gene uncertain. The germline V and J ends were trimmed by 2 bases and 7 bases, with 11 bases remaining between them. There are 13 residues in the CDR3. Germline CDR1 reads SQVTM; CDR2 reads ANQGSEA. Using reference TRBV29-1 and TRBJ1-4 for the parts outside the CDR3, the full variable domain is SAVISQKPSRDICQRGTSLTIQCQVDSQVTMMFWYRQQPGQSLTLIATANQGSEATYESGFVIDKFPISRPNLTFSTLTVSNMSPEDSSIYLCSVEQRVGEKLFFGSGTQLSVL.

This chain connects TRBV7-2 to TRBJ1-1; D is uncertain. V was pared by 2 bases and J by 0 bases, with 7 bases between. This CDR3 is 14 amino acids long. The germline V gene encodes CDR1 SGHTA and CDR2 FQGNSA. The CDR3 DNA is TGTGCCAGCAGCTTAACACCTATGAACACTGAAGCTTTCTTT. Its protein is CASSLTPMNTEAFF.

The chain recombines TRBV20-1 with TRBJ2-3, with TRBD1 matching 8 bases. The germline gives CDR1 DFQATT, CDR2 SNEGSKA (reference sequence). CDR3 length: 15 residues. V shed 6 bases and J 1 base; nucleotides not matched to a gene: 9. DNA of the CDR3: TGCAGTGCGAGGACAGGGCTTTTTGGCACAGATACGCAGTATTTT. Translation gives CSARTGLFGTDTQYF.

Here the CDR3 DNA reads TGCGCCAGCAGACCGACAAGCACCGGGGAGCTGTTTTTT. This gives the protein CASRPTSTGELFF. V is TRBV5-1 and J is TRBJ2-2; no clear D gene. This CDR3 comprises 13 residues. CDR1 and CDR2 (germline): SGHRS, YFSETQ. V was shortened by 5 bases and J by 4 bases, with 9 bases between the two germline ends.

V is TRBV19 and J is TRBJ2-7; the match to TRBD1 covers 7 bases. The CDR3 spans 16 residues. CDR1 LNHDA and CDR2 SQIVND come from the germline V gene (reference sequence). The V and J ends lost 5 bases and 2 bases, in that order; junction bases with no gene match: 12. The CDR3: CASSRGQDGRTYEQYF. CDR3 DNA: TGTGCCAGTAGTCGCGGACAGGACGGCCGTACCTACGAGCAGTACTTC.